Sequencing of this T cell receptor (beta chain) was carried out in a study of shared clonotypes between healthy human individuals. Turning to this clone: The antigen is not known.

The repertoire was sequenced with immunoSEQ multiplex PCR; TCRdb's copy has only in-frame clones and lacks some. The sample lists 2 million to 2.5 million clones, 95% occurring once. Notes on the study in general: Though the depth was large, rarefaction showed that sorted-subset sequencing was incomplete. In having few donors, the study represented limited genetic and exposure-history diversity.

This CDR3 region has 13 residues. Per the germline V gene, CDR1 is LGHNA and CDR2 is YSLEER. V was pared by 2 bases and J by 2 bases, with 3 bases between. The receptor was isolated from a man younger than 35 in good health. The sequenced sample consisted of naive CD4+ T cells sorted from blood. This sample's subset: CD45RA+ positively selected. The rearrangement uses TRBV4-3 and TRBJ1-4; no clear D gene. This chain's CDR3 is CASSQQTNEKLFF. In DNA form, the CDR3 reads TGCGCCAGCAGCCAACAGACTAATGAAAAACTGTTTTTT.